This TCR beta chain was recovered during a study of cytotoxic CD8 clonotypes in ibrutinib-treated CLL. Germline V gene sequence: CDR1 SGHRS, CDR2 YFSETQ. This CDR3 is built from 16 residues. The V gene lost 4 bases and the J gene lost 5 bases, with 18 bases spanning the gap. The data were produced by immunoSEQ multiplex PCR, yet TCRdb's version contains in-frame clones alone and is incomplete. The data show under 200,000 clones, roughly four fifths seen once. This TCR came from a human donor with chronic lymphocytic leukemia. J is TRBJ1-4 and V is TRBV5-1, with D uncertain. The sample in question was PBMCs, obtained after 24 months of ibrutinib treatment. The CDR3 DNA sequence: TGCGCCAGCAGCACGCCGTACGCAGGAGAAAATGAAAAACTGTTTTTT. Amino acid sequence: CASSTPYAGENEKLFF.